The clone carrying this T cell receptor (beta chain) turned up a few times. The data are from a study of blood T cell repertoires in COVID-19. One Seattle source followed patients from active infection through their disease course. Data came from immunoSEQ multiplex PCR; TCRdb stores just in-frame clones and leaves some out. The top ten hold about an eighth of the sample, which has about 150,000 clones, roughly nine tenths seen once. Trimming stripped 4 bases from V and 10 bases from J, with 11 bases between. CDR1 and CDR2 from the germline V gene are MNHNY and SVGAGI (reference sequence). The CDR3 runs 13 residues.

V usage is TRBV6-6 and J usage is TRBJ1-6; no firm D call. The sequenced material came from peripheral blood. This receptor was identified in a man aged 18 to 29 with COVID-19, enrolled during active disease. The CDR3, as DNA: TGTGCCAGCAGTTCCGGGTTCGGGTCACCCCTCCACTTT. It translates to CASSSGFGSPLHF.